The 2 T cell receptor beta chains listed next were all sequenced from one sample in a study of cytomegalovirus exposure and HLA in healthy donors (dated by TCRdb to the late 2010s). Library method: the immunoSEQ multiplex PCR assay. For the multiplex PCR, a mixture combining 60 forward primers for TCR Vbeta segments and 13 reverse primers for TCR Jbeta segments was used. TCRdb's version of the immuneACCESS table is confined to in-frame rearrangements and falls short of the full clone set. An unresolved V gene accounts for under half of the shortfall where checked; the remainder is of unknown origin. This sample has over 150,000 clones in its table, and approximately 72% of those were observed once. The ten largest clones take up 1.3% to 1.5% of the sample. The sequenced sample consisted of PBMCs. These receptors came from a man aged 45 to 65 in good health and CMV-seronegative.

This clone was picked up one time. The chain is built from TRBV28 and TRBJ1-4; D is uncertain. V lost 3 bases and J lost 11, with 7 bases in between. The CDR3 is made up of 11 amino acids. Germline V lookup: CDR1 MDHEN, CDR2 SYDVKM. The DNA of the CDR3 is TGTGCCAGCAGTTTGGGCGGGAAACTGTTTTTT. Protein: CASSLGGKLFF.

The chain joins TRBV5-4 to TRBJ2-3; 7 nucleotides agree with TRBD1. The trim removed 4 bases at V and 0 bases at J, leaving 5 bases unmatched. The length of the CDR3 is 15 residues. In germline, CDR1 is SGHNT, CDR2 YYREEE (reference sequence). This CDR3 reads CASSQGQISTDTQYF. The CDR3 DNA follows: TGTGCCAGCAGCCAGGGACAGATTAGCACAGATACGCAGTATTTT. Together with reference TRBV5-4 and TRBJ2-3, the CDR3 gives the full variable domain: ETGVTQSPTHLIKTRGQQVTLRCSSQSGHNTVSWYQQALGQGPQFIFQYYREEENGRGNFPPRFSGLQFPNYSSELNVNALELDDSALYLCASSQGQISTDTQYFGPGTRLTVL.